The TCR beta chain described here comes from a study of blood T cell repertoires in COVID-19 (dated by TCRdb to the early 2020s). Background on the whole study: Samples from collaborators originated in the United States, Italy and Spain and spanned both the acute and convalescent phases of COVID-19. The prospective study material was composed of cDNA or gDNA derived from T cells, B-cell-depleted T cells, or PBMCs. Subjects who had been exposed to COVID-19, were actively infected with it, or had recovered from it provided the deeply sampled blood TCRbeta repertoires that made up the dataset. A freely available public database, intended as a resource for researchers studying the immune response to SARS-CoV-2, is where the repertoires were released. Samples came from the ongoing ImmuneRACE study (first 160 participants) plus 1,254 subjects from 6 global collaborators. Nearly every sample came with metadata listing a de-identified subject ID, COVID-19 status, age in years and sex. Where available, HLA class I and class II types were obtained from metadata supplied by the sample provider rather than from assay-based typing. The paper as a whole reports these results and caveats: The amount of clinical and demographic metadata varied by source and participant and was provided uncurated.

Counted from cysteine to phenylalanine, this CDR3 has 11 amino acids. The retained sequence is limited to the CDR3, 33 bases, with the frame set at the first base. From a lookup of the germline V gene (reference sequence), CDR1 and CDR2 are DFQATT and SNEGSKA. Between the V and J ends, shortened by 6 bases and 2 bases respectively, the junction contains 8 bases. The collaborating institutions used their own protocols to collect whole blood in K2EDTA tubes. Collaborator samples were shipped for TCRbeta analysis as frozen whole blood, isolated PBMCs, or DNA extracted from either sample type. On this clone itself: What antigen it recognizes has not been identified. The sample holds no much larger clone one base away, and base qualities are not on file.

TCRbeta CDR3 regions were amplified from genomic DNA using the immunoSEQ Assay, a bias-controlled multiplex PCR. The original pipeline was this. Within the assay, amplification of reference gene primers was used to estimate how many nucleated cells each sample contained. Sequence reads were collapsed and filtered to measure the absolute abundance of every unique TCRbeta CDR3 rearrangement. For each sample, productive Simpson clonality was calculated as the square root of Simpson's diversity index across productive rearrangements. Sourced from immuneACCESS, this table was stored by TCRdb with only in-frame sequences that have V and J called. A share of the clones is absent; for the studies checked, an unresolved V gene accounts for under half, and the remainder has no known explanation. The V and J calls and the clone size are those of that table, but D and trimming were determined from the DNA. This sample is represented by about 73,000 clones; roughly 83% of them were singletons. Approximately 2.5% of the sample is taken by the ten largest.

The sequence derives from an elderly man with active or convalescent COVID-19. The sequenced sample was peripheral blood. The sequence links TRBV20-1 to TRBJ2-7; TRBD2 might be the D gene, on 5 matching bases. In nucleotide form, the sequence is TGCAGTGCCCAGAGGGCCTACGAGCAGTACTTC. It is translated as CSAQRAYEQYF.